Each of the 18 T cell receptor beta chains below was sequenced from the same sample in a study of CXCR3-negative and CXCR3-positive naive CD8 T cells (dated by TCRdb to 2018 to 2020). The antigens for these receptors are not known. Study-wide findings and limitations: Compared with CXCR3-negative naive cells, CXCR3-positive naive cells had TRB CDR3s with higher hydrophobicity (lower Kidera factor 4), lower energy, and higher strength and volume indices.

Sequencing relied on a NextSeq 550. The Human TCR Profiling Kit (MiLaboratory) was used to make UMI-labeled 5' RACE TRB cDNA libraries. TCRdb reanalyzed the reads, keeping one entry per CDR3 protein sequence and omitting DNA. The data table for this sample lists roughly 110,000 distinct CDR3 sequences. The ten largest clones take up less than 0.4% of the sample. The specimen was naive CXCR3+ CD8+ T cells from blood. The sample's cell subset or site label, in plain terms: CD45RO-CCR7+CD27+CD95- naive CD8+ T cells expressing CXCR3 (TNR3+). The receptor set was obtained from a human donor in good health. Some clones in this sample may be carry-over from other donors' samples.

V is TRBV3-1 and J is TRBJ2-5; as DNA is missing, the TRBD1 call by TCRdb cannot be tested. This CDR3 region has 12 residues. The germline CDR1 and CDR2 sequences are LGHDT and YNNKEL (reference sequence). CDR3 protein: CATTGDGETQYF.

The chain is built from TRBV29-1 and TRBJ1-3. CDR1 is SQVTM and CDR2 is ANQGSEA in the germline V gene. This CDR3 has 11 residues. The CDR3 sequence is CSVDSGNTIYF.

The V gene is TRBV6-5, the J gene TRBJ2-1; TCRdb outputs TRBD2, but without DNA this stays unchecked. Germline lookup yields CDR1 MNHEY and CDR2 SVGAGI. The CDR3 extends over 16 amino acids. The CDR3 is CASSDGGGGTYNEQFF.

The genes are TRBV9 and TRBJ2-7. The CDR3 consists of 15 residues. Germline-derived CDR1 and CDR2 are SGDLS and YYNGEE. This CDR3 reads CASSAFWGDYYEQYF.

This rearrangement joins TRBV4-1 to TRBJ2-5. CDR3 size: 13 residues. Germline values: CDR1 MGHRA, CDR2 YSYEKL. CDR3 sequence reads: CASSQYAQETQYF.

The V call is TRBV5-1, the J call TRBJ2-5; the D call of TRBD2 rests on TCRdb alone, since no DNA is present to check it. The germline gives CDR1 SGHRS, CDR2 YFSETQ. The CDR3 sequence is 16 residues long. The CDR3 reads CASSGGLAGVEETQYF.

The chain has TRBV7-2 and TRBJ2-1; the D call of TRBD2 rests on TCRdb alone, since no DNA is present to check it. CDR3 length: 15 residues. Germline CDR1 reads SGHTA; CDR2 reads FQGNSA. The CDR3 is CASSPLAGVYNEQFF.

V gene TRBV29-1 combines with J gene TRBJ1-3; TCRdb outputs TRBD1, but without DNA this stays unchecked. This CDR3 region has 15 residues. Germline values: CDR1 SQVTM, CDR2 ANQGSEA. CDR3: CSAVGDSDSGNTIYF.

The chain joins TRBV7-9 to TRBJ2-1. Germline-derived CDR1 and CDR2 are SEHNR and FQNEAQ (reference sequence). The length of the CDR3 is 12 residues. CDR3 residues: CASSLLVNEQFF.

The V and J genes are TRBV6-4 and TRBJ2-3; the TCRdb call, TRBD2, lacks DNA for checking. The CDR3 is 16 residues long. In germline, CDR1 is MRHNA, CDR2 SNTAGT. The CDR3 reads CASSDSVAGGPDTQYF.

The V gene is TRBV19, the J gene TRBJ2-7; with no DNA, the TCRdb D assignment of TRBD1 cannot be verified. Germline V lookup: CDR1 LNHDA, CDR2 SQIVND (reference sequence). The CDR3 totals 14 residues. CDR3 residues: CASSTTTASYEQYF. Based on the CDR3 plus reference TRBV19 and TRBJ2-7, the full variable domain is DGGITQSPKYLFRKEGQNVTLSCEQNLNHDAMYWYRQDPGQGLRLIYYSQIVNDFQKGDIAEGYSVSREKKESFPLTVTSAQKNPTAFYLCASSTTTASYEQYFGPGTRLTVT.

The genes are TRBV9 and TRBJ1-5. Germline CDR1 reads SGDLS; CDR2 reads YYNGEE. This CDR3 is 14 amino acids long. The CDR3 loop reads CASSVSSGNQPQHF.

This chain connects TRBV28 to TRBJ2-7; the D gene TCRdb calls, TRBD1, cannot be checked with no DNA. The germline V gene encodes CDR1 MDHEN and CDR2 SYDVKM. The CDR3 loop spans 13 amino acids. This chain's CDR3 is CASTPSSSYEQYF. Together with reference TRBV28 and TRBJ2-7, the CDR3 gives the full variable domain: DVKVTQSSRYLVKRTGEKVFLECVQDMDHENMFWYRQDPGLGLRLIYFSYDVKMKEKGDIPEGYSVSREKKERFSLILESASTNQTSMYLCASTPSSSYEQYFGPGTRLTVT.

The chain has TRBV11-3 and TRBJ2-2; TCRdb proposes TRBD1, but this gene call is untestable without DNA. CDR1 and CDR2 from the germline V gene are SGHNT and YENEEA. This CDR3 has 15 residues. Here the CDR3 reads CASSFGASNTGELFF.

This chain connects TRBV4-2 to TRBJ2-1. From germline, CDR1 is LGHNA and CDR2 YNFKEQ. This CDR3 has 11 residues. The CDR3 reads CASSQENEQFF.

V gene TRBV11-3 combines with J gene TRBJ1-4. This CDR3 region has 20 residues. Germline-derived CDR1 and CDR2 are SGHNT and YENEEA. The CDR3 protein is CASSLDLTYHQSITNEKLFF.

This chain links TRBV10-3 with TRBJ1-6; TCRdb gives TRBD1 as the D gene, but with no DNA this cannot be confirmed. In germline, CDR1 is ENHRY, CDR2 SYGVKD. The CDR3 is 16 residues long. CDR3 protein: CAISDIDRVAGSPLHF.

The chain links TRBV11-2 to TRBJ1-1. From germline, CDR1 is SGHAT and CDR2 FQNNGV. This CDR3 is 13 amino acids long. The chain's CDR3 is CASSLSLGTEAFF.